Shown below are 14 T cell receptor beta chains from a single sample sequenced in a study of response to subunit inactivated influenza vaccine. A single record per CDR3 protein comes from TCRdb applying MiXCR to the RT-PCR reads. The sample lists 530,000 or so distinct CDR3 sequences, 12% occurring once. The sequences come from PBMCs from blood, collected on the day of vaccination. The receptors were gathered from a man between 50 and 59 years old who received an inactivated influenza vaccine.

In its sample, this clonotype was seen a few times. This chain connects TRBV5-5 to TRBJ2-7; D is unclear. The germline gives CDR1 SGHKS, CDR2 YYEKEE (reference sequence). The CDR3 is 15 amino acids. The V gene lost 1 base and the J gene lost 0 bases, with 11 bases spanning the gap. Here the CDR3 reads CASSLNPGSSYEQYF. CDR3 DNA: TGTGCCAGCAGCTTGAATCCAGGAAGCTCCTACGAGCAGTACTTC.

The CDR3 coding sequence is TGTGCCAGCAGTTACTCGATACTAGCGAAGTCAGATACGCAGTATTTT. Translating it yields CASSYSILAKSDTQYF. The V and J genes are TRBV6-5 and TRBJ2-3; 7 nucleotides align to TRBD2. V lost 0 bases and J lost 4; bases outside the gene matches: 7. CDR3 length: 16 residues. Germline V gene lookup returns CDR1 MNHEY and CDR2 SVGAGI.

V and J are TRBV28 and TRBJ2-1; no clear D. Germline V gene data show CDR1 as MDHEN and CDR2 as SYDVKM. The CDR3 totals 15 residues. V lost 7 bases and J lost 1, with 14 bases in between. The CDR3 DNA reads TGTGCCAGCAAAAGAACGGGTCCTTCCTACAATGAGCAGTTCTTC. Translated, it gives CASKRTGPSYNEQFF.

There are a few counts of this clonotype. The chain carries TRBV15 and TRBJ2-7; D is possibly TRBD2 (6 bases). Germline V lookup: CDR1 LNHNV, CDR2 YYDKDF (reference sequence). Trimming cost V 1 base and J 0 bases, with 13 bases left between them. This CDR3 spans 16 amino acids. CDR3 loop: CATSRVGGLSSYEQYF. As DNA, the CDR3 is TGTGCCACCAGCAGAGTGGGGGGTCTAAGCTCCTACGAGCAGTACTTC.

This clonotype has only a few counts. The rearrangement uses TRBV28 and TRBJ2-5; no firm D call. Germline CDR1 and CDR2: MDHEN and SYDVKM. V lost 6 bases and J 1 base, leaving 9 bases between the germline ends. The CDR3 is 13 residues long. The CDR3 region is CASRDGTQETQYF. As DNA, the CDR3 is TGTGCCAGCAGGGACGGCACCCAAGAGACCCAGTACTTC.

This clonotype was detected ten times or more. The gene calls are TRBV3-1 and TRBJ2-1; 7 positions agree with TRBD2. Germline CDR1 reads LGHDT; CDR2 reads YNNKEL (reference sequence). V was pared by 4 bases and J by 7 bases, with 7 bases of the junction left unmatched. The CDR3 runs to 14 residues. In nucleotides, the CDR3 is TGTGCCAGCAGCCCTACTAATAGCGGGAATGAGCAGTTCTTC. Translation gives CASSPTNSGNEQFF.

In this sample, this clonotype turned up a few times. The chain uses TRBV5-1 and TRBJ1-1, with unresolved D. V was shortened by 5 bases and J by 7 bases, with 9 bases between the two germline ends. There are 11 residues in the CDR3. Germline-derived CDR1 and CDR2 are SGHRS and YFSETQ. Here the CDR3 reads CASSETDEAFF. CDR3 coding DNA: TGCGCCAGCAGTGAGACGGATGAAGCTTTCTTT.

This clonotype has a count of ten or more. The chain couples TRBV2 to TRBJ2-7, with TRBD2 matching 14 bases. CDR3 length: 14 residues. The J segment lost 4 bases and the V segment lost 7 bases, leaving 3 bases of the junction unmatched. Germline CDR1 SNHLY, CDR2 FYNNEI. CDR3 sequence reads: CASTGTSGSYEQYF. In nucleotides, the CDR3 is TGTGCCAGCACCGGGACTAGCGGGAGTTACGAGCAGTACTTC.

The chain is built from TRBV7-2 and TRBJ2-7, with unresolved D. The CDR3 sequence is 14 residues long. Looked up from germline, CDR1 is SGHTA and CDR2 is FQGNSA. V was clipped by 5 bases and J by 2 bases, with 13 bases between them. This CDR3 reads CASSRKLLTYEQYF. For the CDR3, the DNA is TGTGCCAGCAGCCGAAAATTACTTACCTACGAGCAGTACTTC.

On this clonotype: Compared with germline, one end of the junction differs, possibly owing to a read error. The chain joins TRBV4-3 to TRBJ2-7; tentatively, D is TRBD1 (6 bases). The CDR3 is made up of 15 amino acids. The V gene's germline CDR1 is LGHNA and CDR2 YSLEER. The CDR3 loop reads CAGSQAPTGIYEQYF. The CDR3 coding sequence is TGCGCCGGCAGCCAAGCCCCAACAGGGATCTACGAGCAGTACTTC.

The CDR3 is CASSLDEKTQYF. The CDR3 region has the DNA TGTGCCAGCAGCTTGGACGAGAAGACCCAGTACTTC. The rearrangement joins TRBV5-6 to TRBJ2-5; D uncertain. V was shortened by 0 bases and J by 6 bases, with 6 bases between the two germline ends. The CDR3 loop spans 12 amino acids. The germline V gene encodes CDR1 SGHDT and CDR2 YYEEEE.

This clonotype was picked up a small number of times. V is TRBV4-2 and J is TRBJ2-1, with D tentatively TRBD2 (5 bases). Germline values: CDR1 LGHNA, CDR2 YNFKEQ. V was cut by 6 bases and J by 7 bases, with 13 bases left in between. The CDR3 spans 13 residues. CDR3 coding DNA: TGTGCCAGCAGTAAACCAGCGGCTAATGAGCAGTTCTTC. Its protein is CASSKPAANEQFF.

The rearrangement joins TRBV11-3 to TRBJ2-3; D may be TRBD1 (5 bases). The CDR3 covers 14 residues. Trimming left V 0 bases short and J 6 bases short, with 10 bases between. Per germline, CDR1 SGHNT and CDR2 YENEEA. The CDR3 sequence: CASSLDRTFDTQYF. The CDR3 coding sequence is TGTGCCAGCAGCTTAGATCGGACATTTGATACGCAGTATTTT.

This clonotype was observed at least ten times. This sequence joins TRBV7-9 and TRBJ2-7; no reliable D call. This CDR3 region has 13 residues. The germline V gene has CDR1 SEHNR and CDR2 FQNEAQ (reference sequence). Trimming pared 1 base from V and 6 bases from J, leaving 10 bases between. The CDR3 spells CASSLVPGGEQYF. In DNA, the CDR3 is TGTGCCAGCAGCTTAGTTCCCGGTGGCGAGCAGTACTTC. The complete variable domain, with remaining parts taken from reference TRBV7-9 and TRBJ2-7, reads DTGVSQNPRHKITKRGQNVTFRCDPISEHNRLYWYRQTLGQGPEFLTYFQNEAQLEKSRLLSDRFSAERPKGSFSTLEIQRTEQGDSAMYLCASSLVPGGEQYFGPGTRLTVT.